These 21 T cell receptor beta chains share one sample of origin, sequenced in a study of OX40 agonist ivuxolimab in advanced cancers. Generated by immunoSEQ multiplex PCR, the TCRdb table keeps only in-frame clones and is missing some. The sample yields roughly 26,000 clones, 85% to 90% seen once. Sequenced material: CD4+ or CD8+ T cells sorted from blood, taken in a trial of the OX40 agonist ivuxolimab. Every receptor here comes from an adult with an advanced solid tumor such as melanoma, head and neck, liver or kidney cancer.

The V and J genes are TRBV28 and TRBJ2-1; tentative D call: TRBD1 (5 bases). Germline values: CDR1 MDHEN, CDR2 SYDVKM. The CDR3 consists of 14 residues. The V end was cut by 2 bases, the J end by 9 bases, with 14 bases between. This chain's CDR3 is CASSLARGWGEQFF. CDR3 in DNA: TGTGCCAGCAGTTTAGCAAGGGGATGGGGTGAGCAGTTCTTC.

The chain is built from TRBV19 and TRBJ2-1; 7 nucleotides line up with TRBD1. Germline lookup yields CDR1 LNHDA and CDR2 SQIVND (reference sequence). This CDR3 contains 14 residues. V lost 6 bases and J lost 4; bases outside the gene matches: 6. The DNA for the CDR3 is TGTGCCAGTAGGCAGGGACAGATATACAATGAGCAGTTCTTC. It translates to CASRQGQIYNEQFF. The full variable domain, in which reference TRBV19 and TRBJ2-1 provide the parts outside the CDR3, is DGGITQSPKYLFRKEGQNVTLSCEQNLNHDAMYWYRQDPGQGLRLIYYSQIVNDFQKGDIAEGYSVSREKKESFPLTVTSAQKNPTAFYLCASRQGQIYNEQFFGPGTRLTVL.

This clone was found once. The CDR3 region has the DNA TGTGCCACCGCCCCAGCCTCCAGCTCCTACAATGAGCAGTTCTTC. It codes for CATAPASSSYNEQFF. The chain combines TRBV7-9 with TRBJ2-1; D ambiguous. This CDR3 region has 15 residues. Germline V lookup: CDR1 SEHNR, CDR2 FQNEAQ (reference sequence). Trimming took 10 bases from V and 0 from J, leaving 16 bases between them.

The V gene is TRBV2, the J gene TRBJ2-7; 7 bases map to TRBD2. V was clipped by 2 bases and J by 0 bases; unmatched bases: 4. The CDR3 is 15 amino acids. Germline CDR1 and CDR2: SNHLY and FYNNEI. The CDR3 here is CASSELTSASYEQYF. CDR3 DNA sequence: TGTGCCAGCAGTGAACTTACTAGCGCCTCCTACGAGCAGTACTTC.

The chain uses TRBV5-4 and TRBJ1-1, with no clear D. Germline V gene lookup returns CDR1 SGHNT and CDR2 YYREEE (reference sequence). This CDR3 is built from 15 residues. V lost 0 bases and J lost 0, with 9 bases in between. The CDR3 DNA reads TGTGCCAGCAGCTTGGGATTACAGATGAACACTGAAGCTTTCTTT. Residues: CASSLGLQMNTEAFF.

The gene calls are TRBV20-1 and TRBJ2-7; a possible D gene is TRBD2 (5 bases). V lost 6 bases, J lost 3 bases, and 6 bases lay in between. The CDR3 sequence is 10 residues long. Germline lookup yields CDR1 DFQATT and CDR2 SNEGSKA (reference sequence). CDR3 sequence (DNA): TGCAGTGCCAGCGGCTACGAGCAGTACTTC. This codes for CSASGYEQYF.

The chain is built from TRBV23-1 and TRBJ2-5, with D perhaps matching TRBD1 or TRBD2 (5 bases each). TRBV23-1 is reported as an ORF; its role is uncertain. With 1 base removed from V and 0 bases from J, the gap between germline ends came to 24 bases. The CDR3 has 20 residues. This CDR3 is CASSQLLHLGDKGYQETQYF. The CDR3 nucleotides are TGCGCCAGCAGTCAATTATTACACTTGGGGGATAAAGGGTACCAAGAGACCCAGTACTTC.

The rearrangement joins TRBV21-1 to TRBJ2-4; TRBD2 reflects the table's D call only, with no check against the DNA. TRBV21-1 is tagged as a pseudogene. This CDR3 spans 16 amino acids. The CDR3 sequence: CASSNWAGLAKNIQYF. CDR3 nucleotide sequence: TGTGCCAGCAGCAATTGGGCGGGGCTAGCCAAAAACATTCAGTACTTC.

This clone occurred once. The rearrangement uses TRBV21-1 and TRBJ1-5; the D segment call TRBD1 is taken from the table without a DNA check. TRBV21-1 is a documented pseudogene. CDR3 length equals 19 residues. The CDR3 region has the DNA TGTGCCAGCAGCCTGCCCCGGGACAGGGTCCCCAGAAGCAATCAGCCCCAGCATTTT. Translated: CASSLPRDRVPRSNQPQHF.

The CDR3 region has the DNA TGCAGCGTCGTCCTGAACACTGAAGCTTTCTTT. It specifies CSVVLNTEAFF. This sequence joins TRBV29-1 and TRBJ1-1; D unclear. The CDR3 is made up of 11 amino acids. Between the trimmed V and J ends, which lost 6 bases and 0 bases, there was a span of 5 bases. CDR1 is SQVTM and CDR2 is ANQGSEA in the germline V gene. The full variable domain, in which reference TRBV29-1 and TRBJ1-1 provide the parts outside the CDR3, is SAVISQKPSRDICQRGTSLTIQCQVDSQVTMMFWYRQQPGQSLTLIATANQGSEATYESGFVIDKFPISRPNLTFSTLTVSNMSPEDSSIYLCSVVLNTEAFFGQGTRLTVV.

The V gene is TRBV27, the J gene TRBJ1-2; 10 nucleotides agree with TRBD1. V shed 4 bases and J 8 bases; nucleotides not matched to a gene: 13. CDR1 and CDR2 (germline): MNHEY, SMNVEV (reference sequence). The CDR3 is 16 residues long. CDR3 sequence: CASSSRTGGTFMGYTF. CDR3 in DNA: TGTGCCAGCAGTTCTAGGACAGGGGGTACATTTATGGGCTACACCTTC.

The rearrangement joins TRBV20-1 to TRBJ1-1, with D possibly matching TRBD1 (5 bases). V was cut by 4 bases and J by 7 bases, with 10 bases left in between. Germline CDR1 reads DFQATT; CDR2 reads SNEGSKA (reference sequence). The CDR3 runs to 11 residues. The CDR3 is CSAILRGEAFF. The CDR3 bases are TGCAGTGCTATTTTAAGGGGTGAAGCTTTCTTT.

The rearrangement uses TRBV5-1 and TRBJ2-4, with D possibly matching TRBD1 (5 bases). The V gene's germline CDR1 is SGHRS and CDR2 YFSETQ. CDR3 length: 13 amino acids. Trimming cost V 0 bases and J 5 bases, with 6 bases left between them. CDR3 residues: CASSLVGENIQYF. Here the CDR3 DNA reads TGCGCCAGCAGCTTGGTAGGGGAAAACATTCAGTACTTC.

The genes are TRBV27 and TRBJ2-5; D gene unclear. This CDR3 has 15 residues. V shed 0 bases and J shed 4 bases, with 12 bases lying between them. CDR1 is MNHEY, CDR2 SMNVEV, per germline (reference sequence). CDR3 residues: CASSLSRNALETQYF. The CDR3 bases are TGTGCCAGCAGTTTATCGAGGAACGCTCTAGAGACCCAGTACTTC.

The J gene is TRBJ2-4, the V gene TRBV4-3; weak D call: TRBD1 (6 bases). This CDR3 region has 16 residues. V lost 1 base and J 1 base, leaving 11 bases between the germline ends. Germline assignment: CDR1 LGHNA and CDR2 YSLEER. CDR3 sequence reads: CASSQVDQGAKNIQYF. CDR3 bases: TGCGCCAGCAGCCAAGTCGATCAGGGGGCCAAAAACATTCAGTACTTC.

The CDR3 spells CASSLRGASTDTQYF. The CDR3 DNA follows: TGTGCCAGCAGCTTGAGGGGCGCTTCCACAGATACGCAGTATTTT. The V gene is TRBV5-4, the J gene TRBJ2-3; perhaps TRBD1 as D (5 bases). Trimming took 1 base from V and 2 from J, leaving 11 bases between them. Germline-derived CDR1 and CDR2 are SGHNT and YYREEE (reference sequence). This CDR3 region has 15 residues.

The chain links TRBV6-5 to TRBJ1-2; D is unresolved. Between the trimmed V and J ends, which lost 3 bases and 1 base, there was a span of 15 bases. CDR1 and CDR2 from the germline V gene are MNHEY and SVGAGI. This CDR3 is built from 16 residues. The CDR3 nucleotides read TGTGCCAGCAGTTATTACGGGCCTACTAATAACTATGGCTACACCTTC. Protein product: CASSYYGPTNNYGYTF.

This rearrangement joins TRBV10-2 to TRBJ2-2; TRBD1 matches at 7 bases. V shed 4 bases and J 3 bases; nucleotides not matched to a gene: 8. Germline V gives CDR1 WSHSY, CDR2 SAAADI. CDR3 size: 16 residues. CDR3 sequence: CASSGSYRGDTGELFF. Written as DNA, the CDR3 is TGCGCCAGCAGTGGAAGTTACAGGGGAGACACCGGGGAGCTGTTTTTT.

In nucleotides, the CDR3 is TGTGCCAGCAGTCAGGGCGGTAATGAAAAACTGTTTTTT. It encodes CASSQGGNEKLFF. V gene TRBV6-5 combines with J gene TRBJ1-4, with a weak D call TRBD1 (5 bases). The CDR3 length is 13 residues. With 5 bases removed from V and 4 bases from J, the gap between germline ends came to 8 bases. Germline loops: CDR1 MNHEY, CDR2 SVGAGI.

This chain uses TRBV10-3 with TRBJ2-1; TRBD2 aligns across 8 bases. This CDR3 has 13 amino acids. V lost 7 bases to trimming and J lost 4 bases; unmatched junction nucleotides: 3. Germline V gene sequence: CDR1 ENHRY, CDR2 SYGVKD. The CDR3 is CAITPGGYNEQFF. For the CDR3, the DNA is TGTGCCATCACTCCGGGGGGGTACAATGAGCAGTTCTTC.

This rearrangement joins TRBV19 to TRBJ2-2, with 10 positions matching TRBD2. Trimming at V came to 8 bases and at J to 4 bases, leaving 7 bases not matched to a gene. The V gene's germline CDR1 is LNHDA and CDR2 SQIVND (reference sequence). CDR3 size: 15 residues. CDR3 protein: CASELAGPSTGELFF. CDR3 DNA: TGTGCCAGTGAACTAGCGGGGCCAAGCACCGGGGAGCTGTTTTTT.